Listed below are T cell receptor beta chains from one sample, sequenced in a study of memory CD4+ T cells and cytomegalovirus serostatus. The data were produced by immunoSEQ multiplex PCR, yet TCRdb's version contains in-frame clones alone and is incomplete. Of around 30,000 clones listed, around 76% were seen once; the top ten hold more than 0.5%. Sequenced material: memory CD4+ T cells from blood. The receptors were gathered from an adult in good health and CMV-seronegative. Some clones in this sample may be carry-over from other donors' samples. The CDR3 runs from the conserved cysteine through the conserved F or W. D genes are given only for firm matches. Not every row has a clone size; where given, it reads once, few, many or a size class.

v_call: TRBV7-7
clone_size: NA
d_call: NA
j_call: TRBJ2-7
cdr3_nt: TGTGCTAGCAGCTTAGCGGCAGGGAACTACGAGCAGTACTTC
cdr3_aa: CASSLAAGNYEQYF

v_call: TRBV7-6
clone_size: NA
d_call: NA
j_call: TRBJ2-3
cdr3_nt: TGTGCCAGCAGCGGGGGGATCACAGATACGCAGTATTTT
cdr3_aa: CASSGGITDTQYF

v_call: TRBV4-1
clone_size: NA
d_call: NA
j_call: TRBJ2-7
cdr3_nt: TGCGCCAGCAGCCAAGATGCGGGTCTCGAGCAGTACTTC
cdr3_aa: CASSQDAGLEQYF

v_call: TRBV9
clone_size: NA
d_call: NA
j_call: TRBJ1-4
cdr3_nt: TGTGCCAGCAGCGTAGACCAAAGGGCTGAAAAACTGTTTTTT
cdr3_aa: CASSVDQRAEKLFF

v_call: TRBV28
clone_size: NA
d_call: NA
j_call: TRBJ1-1
cdr3_nt: TGTGCCAGCAGTCCGCCCACACTGAACACTGAAGCTTTCTTT
cdr3_aa: CASSPPTLNTEAFF

v_call: TRBV6-6
clone_size: NA
d_call: TRBD1
j_call: TRBJ1-2
cdr3_nt: TGTGCCAGCACCCGAGACAGGGTAGGAGGCTACACCTTC
cdr3_aa: CASTRDRVGGYTF

v_call: TRBV30
clone_size: few
d_call: NA
j_call: TRBJ1-1
cdr3_nt: TGTGCCTGGAGGATACACGGGACTGACCTCGAAGCTTTCTTT
cdr3_aa: CAWRIHGTDLEAFF

v_call: TRBV7-9
clone_size: once
d_call: NA
j_call: TRBJ1-1
cdr3_nt: TGTGCCAGCAGCACTAACAGGGATGGGGCTTTCTTT
cdr3_aa: CASSTNRDGAFF

v_call: TRBV29-1
clone_size: few
d_call: NA
j_call: TRBJ2-7
cdr3_nt: TGCAGCGTTGAGGACGGCTCCTACGAGCAGTACTTC
cdr3_aa: CSVEDGSYEQYF

v_call: TRBV5-5
clone_size: NA
d_call: NA
j_call: TRBJ1-2
cdr3_nt: TGTGCCAGCAGCTTGGCGGGAGCTCCTTTCTATGGCTACACCTTC
cdr3_aa: CASSLAGAPFYGYTF

v_call: TRBV6-6
clone_size: once
d_call: NA
j_call: TRBJ2-5
cdr3_nt: TGTGCCAGCAGTTACTCGGGACCCAGCACGGGAGAGACCCAGTACTTC
cdr3_aa: CASSYSGPSTGETQYF

v_call: TRBV11-1
clone_size: NA
d_call: TRBD2
j_call: TRBJ2-7
cdr3_nt: TGTGCCAGCAGCCCTGGGACTAGCGGGGTCTCCTACGAGCAGTACTTC
cdr3_aa: CASSPGTSGVSYEQYF